This note documents a single TCR beta chain sequence. Its antigen is unidentified. The data derive from a study of radiotherapy plus CTLA-4 blockade in lung cancer. General observations from the study: Blood-borne expansion of tumor-derived TCR clones followed radiotherapy plus ipilimumab.

Sequencing used immunoSEQ multiplex PCR; TCRdb keeps in-frame clones, though not all of them. Here the sample spans around 80,000 clones, over 65% being singletons. The V and J ends lost 5 bases and 0 bases, in that order; junction bases with no gene match: 3. Germline V gene lookup returns CDR1 SGHTA and CDR2 FQGTGA. This CDR3 comprises 15 residues. This rearrangement joins TRBV7-3 to TRBJ2-7; 11 bases map to TRBD2. This clonotype was obtained from a human donor with non-small cell lung cancer whose response to radiotherapy plus ipilimumab could not be evaluated. Sequencing used peripheral blood, obtained from a patient treated with radiotherapy plus ipilimumab. In DNA, the CDR3 is TGTGCCAGCAGCCTTAGCGGGGGGGACTCCTACGAGCAGTACTTC. This sequence encodes CASSLSGGDSYEQYF.